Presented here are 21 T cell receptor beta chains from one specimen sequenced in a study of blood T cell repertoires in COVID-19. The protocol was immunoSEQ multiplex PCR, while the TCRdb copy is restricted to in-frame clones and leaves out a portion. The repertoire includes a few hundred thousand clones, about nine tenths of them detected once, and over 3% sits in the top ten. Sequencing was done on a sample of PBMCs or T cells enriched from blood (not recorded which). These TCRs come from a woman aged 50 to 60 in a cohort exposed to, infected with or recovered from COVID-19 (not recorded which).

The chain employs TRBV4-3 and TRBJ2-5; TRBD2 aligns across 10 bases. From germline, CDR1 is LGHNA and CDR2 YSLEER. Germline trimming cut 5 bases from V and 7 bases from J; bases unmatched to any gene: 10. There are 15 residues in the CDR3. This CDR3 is CASSKAGTSEATQYF. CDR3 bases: TGCGCCAGCAGCAAAGCCGGGACTAGCGAAGCGACCCAGTACTTC.

CDR3 sequence: CASSRSSGTRYETQYF. CDR3 DNA: TGTGCCAGCAGCAGGTCGTCCGGGACTAGATACGAGACCCAGTACTTC. The rearrangement joins TRBV28 to TRBJ2-5; 8 nucleotides agree with TRBD2. The V segment lost 6 bases and the J segment 5 bases; nucleotides outside the gene matches: 14. The CDR3 is made up of 16 amino acids. Per germline, CDR1 MDHEN and CDR2 SYDVKM.

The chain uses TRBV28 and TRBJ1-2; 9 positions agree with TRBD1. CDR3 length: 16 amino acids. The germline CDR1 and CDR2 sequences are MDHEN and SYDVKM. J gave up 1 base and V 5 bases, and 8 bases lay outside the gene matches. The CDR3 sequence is CASSAPGTGHNYGYTF. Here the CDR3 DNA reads TGTGCCAGCAGTGCCCCGGGGACAGGGCATAACTATGGCTACACCTTC.

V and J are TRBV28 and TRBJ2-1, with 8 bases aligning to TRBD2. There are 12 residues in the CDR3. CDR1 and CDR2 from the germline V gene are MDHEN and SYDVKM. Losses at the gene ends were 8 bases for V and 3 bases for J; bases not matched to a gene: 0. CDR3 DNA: TGTGCCAGCCGGGGGGGCTACAATGAGCAGTTCTTC. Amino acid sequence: CASRGGYNEQFF.

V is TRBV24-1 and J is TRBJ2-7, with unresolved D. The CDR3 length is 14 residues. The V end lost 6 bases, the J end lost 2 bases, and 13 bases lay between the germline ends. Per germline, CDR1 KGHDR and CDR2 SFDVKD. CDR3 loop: CATSRADYPYEQYF. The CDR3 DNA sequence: TGTGCCACCAGTAGAGCTGATTATCCCTACGAGCAGTACTTC.

This CDR3 reads CASSRVGTEAFF. The CDR3 nucleotides are TGCGCCAGCAGTCGGGTTGGCACTGAAGCTTTCTTT. The gene calls are TRBV4-1 and TRBJ1-1, with D unclear. This CDR3 is 12 amino acids long. Between the trimmed V and J ends, which lost 6 bases and 4 bases, there was a span of 9 bases. Looked up from germline, CDR1 is MGHRA and CDR2 is YSYEKL.

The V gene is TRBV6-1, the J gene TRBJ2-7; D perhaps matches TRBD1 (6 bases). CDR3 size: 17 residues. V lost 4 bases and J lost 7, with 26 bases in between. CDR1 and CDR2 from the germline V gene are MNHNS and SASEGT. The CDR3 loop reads CASSARRTSFQTGEQYF. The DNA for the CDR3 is TGTGCCAGCAGTGCTAGACGGACATCTTTCCAAACAGGGGAGCAGTACTTC.

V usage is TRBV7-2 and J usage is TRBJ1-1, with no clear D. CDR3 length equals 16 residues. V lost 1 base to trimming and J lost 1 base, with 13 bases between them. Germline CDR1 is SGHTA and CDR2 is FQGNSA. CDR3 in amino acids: CASSLVFTVKNTEAFF. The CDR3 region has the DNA TGTGCCAGCAGCTTAGTATTCACAGTTAAGAACACTGAAGCTTTCTTT. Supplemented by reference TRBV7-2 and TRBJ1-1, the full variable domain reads GAGVSQSPSNKVTEKGKDVELRCDPISGHTALYWYRQSLGQGLEFLIYFQGNSAPDKSGLPSDRFSAERTGGSVSTLTIQRTQQEDSAVYLCASSLVFTVKNTEAFFGQGTRLTVV.

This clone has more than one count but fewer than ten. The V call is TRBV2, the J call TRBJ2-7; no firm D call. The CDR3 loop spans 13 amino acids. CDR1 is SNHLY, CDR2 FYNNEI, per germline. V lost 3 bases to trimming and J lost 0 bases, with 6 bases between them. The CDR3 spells CASSDLDSYEQYF. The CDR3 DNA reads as TGTGCCAGCAGTGACCTAGACTCCTACGAGCAGTACTTC. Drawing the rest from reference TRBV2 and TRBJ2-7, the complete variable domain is EPEVTQTPSHQVTQMGQEVILRCVPISNHLYFYWYRQILGQKVEFLVSFYNNEISEKSEIFDDQFSVERPDGSNFTLKIRSTKLEDSAMYFCASSDLDSYEQYFGPGTRLTVT.

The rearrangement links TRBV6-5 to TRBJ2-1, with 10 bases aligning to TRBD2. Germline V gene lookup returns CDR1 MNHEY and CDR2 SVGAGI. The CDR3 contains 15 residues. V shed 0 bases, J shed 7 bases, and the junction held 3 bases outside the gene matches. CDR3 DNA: TGTGCCAGCAGTTACTCGCCTAGCGGGGGAAATGAGCAGTTCTTC. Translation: CASSYSPSGGNEQFF.

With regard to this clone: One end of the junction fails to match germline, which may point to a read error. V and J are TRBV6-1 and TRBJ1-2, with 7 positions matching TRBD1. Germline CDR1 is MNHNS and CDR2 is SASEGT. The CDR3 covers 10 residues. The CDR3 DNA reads TGTGCCAGCAGTGCGGACAGGCTGGACTTC. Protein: CASSADRLDF.

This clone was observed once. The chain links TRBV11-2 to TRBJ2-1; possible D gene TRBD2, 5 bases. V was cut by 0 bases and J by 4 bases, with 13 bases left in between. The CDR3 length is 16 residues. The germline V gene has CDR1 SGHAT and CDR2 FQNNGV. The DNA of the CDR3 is TGTGCCAGCAGCTTAGAGGGTCGGGGTCCTTACAATGAGCAGTTCTTC. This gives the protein CASSLEGRGPYNEQFF.

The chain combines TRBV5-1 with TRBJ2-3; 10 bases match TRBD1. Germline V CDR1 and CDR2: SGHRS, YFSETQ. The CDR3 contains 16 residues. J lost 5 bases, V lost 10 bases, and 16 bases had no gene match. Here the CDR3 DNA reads TGCGCCGCTCACATAAATCGGGACAGGGGTAGAGATACGCAGTATTTT. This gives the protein CAAHINRDRGRDTQYF.

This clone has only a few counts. CDR3: CATSNRGNQPQHF. The CDR3 nucleotides are TGTGCCACCAGTAACAGGGGCAATCAGCCCCAGCATTTT. The chain has TRBV24-1 and TRBJ1-5; tentative D call: TRBD1 (6 bases). The germline V and J ends were trimmed by 6 bases and 2 bases, with 7 bases remaining between them. The length of the CDR3 is 13 residues. CDR1 and CDR2 (germline): KGHDR, SFDVKD.

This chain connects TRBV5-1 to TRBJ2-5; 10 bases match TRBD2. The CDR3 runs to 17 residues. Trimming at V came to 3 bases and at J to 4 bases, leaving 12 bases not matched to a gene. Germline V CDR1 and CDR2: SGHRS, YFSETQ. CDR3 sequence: CASSSGRAGGPGETQYF. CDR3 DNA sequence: TGCGCCAGCAGCTCGGGTAGAGCGGGGGGGCCCGGAGAGACCCAGTACTTC.

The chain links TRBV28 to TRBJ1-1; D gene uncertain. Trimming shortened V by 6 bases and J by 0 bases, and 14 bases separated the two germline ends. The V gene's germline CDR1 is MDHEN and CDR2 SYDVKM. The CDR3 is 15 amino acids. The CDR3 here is CASSLGGKMNTEAFF. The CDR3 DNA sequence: TGTGCCAGCAGCCTCGGAGGAAAAATGAACACTGAAGCTTTCTTT.

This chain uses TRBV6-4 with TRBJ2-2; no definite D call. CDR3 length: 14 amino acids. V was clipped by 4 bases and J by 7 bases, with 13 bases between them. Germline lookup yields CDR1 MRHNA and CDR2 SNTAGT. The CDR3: CASSASGEVGELFF. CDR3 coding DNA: TGTGCCAGCAGTGCCTCCGGCGAGGTCGGGGAGCTGTTTTTT.

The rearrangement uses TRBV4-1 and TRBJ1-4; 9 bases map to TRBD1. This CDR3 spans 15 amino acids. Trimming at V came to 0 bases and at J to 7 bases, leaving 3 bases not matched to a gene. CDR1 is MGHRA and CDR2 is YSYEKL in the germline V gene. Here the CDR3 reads CASSQEDRGGEKLFF. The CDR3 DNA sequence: TGCGCCAGCAGCCAAGAGGACAGGGGAGGTGAAAAACTGTTTTTT.

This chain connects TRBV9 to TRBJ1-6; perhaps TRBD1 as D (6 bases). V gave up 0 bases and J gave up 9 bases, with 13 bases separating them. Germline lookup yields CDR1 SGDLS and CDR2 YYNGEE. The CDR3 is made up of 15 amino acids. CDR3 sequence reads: CASSVDLGAGSPLHF. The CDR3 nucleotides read TGTGCCAGCAGCGTAGATCTGGGGGCGGGTTCACCCCTCCACTTT.

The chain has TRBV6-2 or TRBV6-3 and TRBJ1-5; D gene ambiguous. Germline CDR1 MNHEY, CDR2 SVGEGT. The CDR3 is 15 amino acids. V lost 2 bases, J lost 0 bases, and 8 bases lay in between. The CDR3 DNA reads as TGTGCCAGCAGTTACGTTCTGTATAGCAATCAGCCCCAGCATTTT. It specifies CASSYVLYSNQPQHF.

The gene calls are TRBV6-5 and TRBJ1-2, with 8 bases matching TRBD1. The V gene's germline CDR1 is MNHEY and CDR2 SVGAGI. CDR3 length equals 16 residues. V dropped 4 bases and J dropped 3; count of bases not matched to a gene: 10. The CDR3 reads CASSSKRQGPHYGYTF. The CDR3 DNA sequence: TGTGCCAGCAGTTCCAAGCGACAGGGGCCGCACTATGGCTACACCTTC.